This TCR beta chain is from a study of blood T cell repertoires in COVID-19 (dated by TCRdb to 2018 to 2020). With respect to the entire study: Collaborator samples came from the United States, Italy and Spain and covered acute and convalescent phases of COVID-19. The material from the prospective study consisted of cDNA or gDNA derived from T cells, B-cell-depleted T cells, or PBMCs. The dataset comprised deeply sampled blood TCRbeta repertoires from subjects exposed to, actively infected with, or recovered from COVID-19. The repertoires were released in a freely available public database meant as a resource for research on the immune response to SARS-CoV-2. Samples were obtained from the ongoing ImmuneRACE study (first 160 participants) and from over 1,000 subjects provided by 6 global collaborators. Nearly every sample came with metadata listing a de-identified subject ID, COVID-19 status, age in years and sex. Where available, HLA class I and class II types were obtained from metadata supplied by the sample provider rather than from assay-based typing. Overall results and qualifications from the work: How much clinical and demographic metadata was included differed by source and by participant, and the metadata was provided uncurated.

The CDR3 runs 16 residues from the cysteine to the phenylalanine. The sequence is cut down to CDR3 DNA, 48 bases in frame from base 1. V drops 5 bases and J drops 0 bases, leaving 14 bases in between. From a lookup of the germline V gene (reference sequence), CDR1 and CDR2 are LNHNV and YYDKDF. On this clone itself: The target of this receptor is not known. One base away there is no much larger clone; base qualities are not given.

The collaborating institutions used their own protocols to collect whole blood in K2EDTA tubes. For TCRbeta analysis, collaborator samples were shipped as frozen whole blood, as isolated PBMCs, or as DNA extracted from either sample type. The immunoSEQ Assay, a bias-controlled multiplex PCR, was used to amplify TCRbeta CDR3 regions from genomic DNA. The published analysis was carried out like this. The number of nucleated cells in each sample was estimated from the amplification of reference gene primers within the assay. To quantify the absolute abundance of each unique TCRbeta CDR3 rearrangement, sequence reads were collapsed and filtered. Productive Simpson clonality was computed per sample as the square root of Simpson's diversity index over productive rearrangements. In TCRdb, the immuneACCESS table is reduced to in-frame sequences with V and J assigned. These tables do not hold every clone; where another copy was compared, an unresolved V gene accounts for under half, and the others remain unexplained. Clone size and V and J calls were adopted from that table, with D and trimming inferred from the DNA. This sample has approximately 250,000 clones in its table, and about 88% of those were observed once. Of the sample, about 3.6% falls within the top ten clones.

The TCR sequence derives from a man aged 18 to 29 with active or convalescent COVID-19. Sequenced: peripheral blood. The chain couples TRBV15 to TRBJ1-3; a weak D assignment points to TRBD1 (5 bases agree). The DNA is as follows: TGTGCCACCAGCGCCGACAGAGCCAGCTCTGGAAACACCATATATTTT. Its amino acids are CATSADRASSGNTIYF. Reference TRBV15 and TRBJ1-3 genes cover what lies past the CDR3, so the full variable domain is DAMVIQNPRYQVTQFGKPVTLSCSQTLNHNVMYWYQQKSSQAPKLLFHYYDKDFNNEADTPDNFQSRRPNTSFCFLDIRSPGLGDTAMYLCATSADRASSGNTIYFGEGSWLTVV.